One sample yielded the 19 T cell receptor beta chains listed below, sequenced in a study of OX40 agonist ivuxolimab in advanced cancers. Sequenced by immunoSEQ multiplex PCR; TCRdb stores in-frame clones only, minus some. The sample has some 49,000 clones; about 82% are singletons. Here the sequenced sample was CD4+ or CD8+ T cells sorted from blood, taken in a trial of the OX40 agonist ivuxolimab. Every receptor here comes from an adult with an advanced solid tumor such as melanoma, head and neck, liver or kidney cancer.

This chain joins TRBV19 and TRBJ2-5; possible D gene TRBD2, 5 bases. Trimming took off 5 bases at V and 5 bases at J, with 15 bases between the two ends. Germline V gene lookup returns CDR1 LNHDA and CDR2 SQIVND (reference sequence). This CDR3 has 14 amino acids. CDR3 region: CASSLATTGETQYF. CDR3 coding DNA: TGTGCCAGTAGTTTGGCGACTACGGGCGAGACCCAGTACTTC.

This clone occurred a few times. The chain joins TRBV14 to TRBJ1-4; D gene ambiguous. V lost 0 bases and J 10 bases, leaving 6 bases between the germline ends. Germline CDR1 reads SGHDN; CDR2 reads FVKESK. The CDR3 loop spans 12 amino acids. CDR3 sequence reads: CASSQEWGKLFF. CDR3 DNA sequence: TGTGCCAGCAGCCAAGAGTGGGGAAAACTGTTTTTT. The whole variable domain, remainder taken from reference TRBV14 and TRBJ1-4, is EAGVTQFPSHSVIEKGQTVTLRCDPISGHDNLYWYRRVMGKEIKFLLHFVKESKQDESGMPNNRFLAERTGGTYSTLKVQPAELEDSGVYFCASSQEWGKLFFGSGTQLSVL.

The chain links TRBV28 to TRBJ1-2; no clear D gene. The CDR3 totals 15 residues. V lost 5 bases to trimming and J lost 0 bases, with 13 bases between them. The germline V gene has CDR1 MDHEN and CDR2 SYDVKM. In DNA form, the CDR3 reads TGTGCCAGCAGTCCCACGATGGGCTCTAACTATGGCTACACCTTC. Translation gives CASSPTMGSNYGYTF.

This clone was detected a few times. The chain employs TRBV19 and TRBJ2-2, with D possibly TRBD2 on 5 matching bases. The V gene's germline CDR1 is LNHDA and CDR2 SQIVND (reference sequence). The V and J ends lost 2 bases and 8 bases respectively, with 12 bases between them. The CDR3 is 14 residues long. The CDR3 here is CASSIKAGRGELFF. CDR3 DNA: TGTGCCAGTAGTATAAAGGCGGGCCGAGGGGAGCTGTTTTTT. The whole variable domain, remainder taken from reference TRBV19 and TRBJ2-2, is DGGITQSPKYLFRKEGQNVTLSCEQNLNHDAMYWYRQDPGQGLRLIYYSQIVNDFQKGDIAEGYSVSREKKESFPLTVTSAQKNPTAFYLCASSIKAGRGELFFGEGSRLTVL.

In nucleotides, the CDR3 is TGTGCCAGCAACCAAGTGGGACAGGGTGGTGAAAAACTGTTTTTT. Encoded protein: CASNQVGQGGEKLFF. The gene calls are TRBV28 and TRBJ1-4; 9 nucleotides match TRBD1. The junction had 10 bases not matched to a gene; V was cut back by 7 bases and J by 7 bases. The CDR3 is 15 amino acids. Germline V gives CDR1 MDHEN, CDR2 SYDVKM.

This chain joins TRBV27 and TRBJ2-1, with 12 bases that match TRBD2. V dropped 2 bases and J dropped 3; count of bases not matched to a gene: 8. CDR1 is MNHEY and CDR2 is SMNVEV in the germline V gene (reference sequence). This CDR3 is 18 amino acids long. The CDR3 loop is CASSLRTSGIYRYNEQFF. CDR3 coding DNA: TGTGCCAGCAGTTTAAGGACTAGCGGGATTTACCGCTACAATGAGCAGTTCTTC.

This chain uses TRBV6-1 with TRBJ1-4, with D unresolved. The V end lost 2 bases, the J end lost 3 bases, and 10 bases lay between the germline ends. CDR1 is MNHNS and CDR2 is SASEGT in the germline V gene. The CDR3 totals 15 residues. As DNA, the CDR3 is TGTGCCAGCAGTGAATTGGCCTCTCCTAATGAAAAACTGTTTTTT. It codes for CASSELASPNEKLFF.

Only a few counts were recorded for this clone. This sequence joins TRBV20-1 and TRBJ2-3; D is possibly TRBD1 or TRBD2 (5 bases each). Germline assignment: CDR1 DFQATT and CDR2 SNEGSKA (reference sequence). The CDR3 runs to 11 residues. Trimming stripped 4 bases from V and 5 bases from J, with 7 bases between. The chain's CDR3 is CSAKRGDTQYF. The CDR3 DNA reads TGCAGTGCTAAGAGGGGAGATACGCAGTATTTT.

The rearrangement joins TRBV4-3 to TRBJ1-4; maybe TRBD1 (5 bases). The CDR3 is made up of 18 amino acids. Germline values: CDR1 LGHNA, CDR2 YSLEER. The germline V and J ends were trimmed by 2 bases and 8 bases, with 24 bases remaining between them. Here the CDR3 DNA reads TGCGCCAGCAGCCAAAAAGGGACCCCTGGGGAAGATTCAGAAAAACTGTTTTTT. This sequence encodes CASSQKGTPGEDSEKLFF.

This sequence joins TRBV2 and TRBJ2-6; tentatively, D is TRBD1 (5 bases). The CDR3 is 15 amino acids. V was shortened by 6 bases and J by 4 bases, with 13 bases between the two germline ends. CDR1 is SNHLY and CDR2 is FYNNEI in the germline V gene. The CDR3: CASRPEGAGANVLTF. The DNA of the CDR3 is TGTGCCAGCAGGCCCGAAGGGGCGGGGGCCAACGTCCTGACTTTC.

This clone was seen only once. This chain links TRBV6-6 with TRBJ2-1, with D hard to call. Trimming removed 2 bases from V and 6 bases from J, with 8 bases in between. Looked up from germline, CDR1 is MNHNY and CDR2 is SVGAGI (reference sequence). This CDR3 has 13 residues. The CDR3 DNA sequence: TGTGCCAGCAGTTACACCCGGGCCAATGAGCAGTTCTTC. The encoded protein is CASSYTRANEQFF.

The V call is TRBV11-3, the J call TRBJ2-1; 8 bases line up with TRBD1. Unmatched junction bases numbered 1, after V lost 1 base and J lost 2 bases. This CDR3 comprises 15 residues. CDR1 and CDR2 (germline): SGHNT, YENEEA. For the CDR3, the DNA is TGTGCCAGCAGCTTAGCAGGGGGCGCCTACAATGAGCAGTTCTTC. Translation: CASSLAGGAYNEQFF.

V is TRBV28 and J is TRBJ1-2, with 10 bases aligning to TRBD1. This CDR3 is 16 amino acids long. V was clipped by 2 bases and J by 2 bases; unmatched bases: 5. The V gene's germline CDR1 is MDHEN and CDR2 SYDVKM. The CDR3 DNA reads as TGTGCCAGCAGTTTACAGGACAGGGGGGGGAACTATGGCTACACCTTC. Amino acids: CASSLQDRGGNYGYTF.

This chain connects TRBV4-3 to TRBJ2-4; D is unclear. This CDR3 region has 15 residues. Trimming cost V 0 bases and J 0 bases, with 6 bases left between them. Germline V gives CDR1 LGHNA, CDR2 YSLEER. The CDR3 here is CASSQDLVAKNIQYF. CDR3 coding DNA: TGCGCCAGCAGCCAAGATTTGGTAGCCAAAAACATTCAGTACTTC.

V gene TRBV6-4 combines with J gene TRBJ1-5; D is perhaps TRBD1 (6 bases). The germline CDR1 and CDR2 sequences are MRHNA and SNTAGT. The CDR3 has 15 residues. V gave up 5 bases and J gave up 2 bases, with 13 bases separating them. The CDR3 region has the DNA TGTGCCAGCAGTAAACAGGGTCAGGGCAATCAGCCCCAGCATTTT. It codes for CASSKQGQGNQPQHF.

The CDR3 DNA follows: TGTGCCAGCAGCTTACTAGGTGTTGCCTACGAGCAGTACTTC. Its protein product is CASSLLGVAYEQYF. The V and J genes are TRBV11-2 and TRBJ2-7; unclear D gene. This CDR3 region has 14 residues. The germline gives CDR1 SGHAT, CDR2 FQNNGV. V lost 2 bases, J lost 2 bases, and 10 bases lay in between.

The V and J genes are TRBV7-9 and TRBJ2-3; D is unclear. The CDR3 length is 12 residues. V shed 6 bases and J shed 4 bases, with 8 bases lying between them. In germline, CDR1 is SEHNR, CDR2 FQNEAQ (reference sequence). The CDR3 DNA follows: TGTGCCAGCAGGTCCCAGGCAGATACGCAGTATTTT. Its protein is CASRSQADTQYF.

The rearrangement uses TRBV7-2 and TRBJ2-3; 9 nucleotides agree with TRBD2. J was trimmed by 0 bases and V by 2 bases; bases with no gene match: 9. CDR1 and CDR2 (germline): SGHTA, FQGNSA. This CDR3 has 18 amino acids. CDR3 in amino acids: CASSLMPSGDPSTDTQYF. The CDR3 DNA reads TGTGCCAGCAGCTTAATGCCTAGCGGGGACCCTAGCACAGATACGCAGTATTTT.

The chain links TRBV5-1 to TRBJ2-3; 8 positions match TRBD2. V gave up 0 bases and J gave up 2 bases; unmatched junction bases: 11. The CDR3 sequence is 18 residues long. The germline V gene encodes CDR1 SGHRS and CDR2 YFSETQ. CDR3 DNA: TGCGCCAGCAGCTTGGATGGGAAAGCGGGGGTAATCACAGATACGCAGTATTTT. This gives the protein CASSLDGKAGVITDTQYF.